This entry describes one T cell receptor (beta chain). Its target is not known. Other DNA variants within this sample encode the same CDR3. Using immunoSEQ multiplex PCR, the repertoire was profiled, and TCRdb retains in-frame clones only, with some absent. In the table there are 70,000 to 95,000 clones, around 87% of which are singletons. The CDR3 is made up of 14 amino acids. Deletions cut 2 bases from V and 2 bases from J, with 11 bases between. The germline CDR1 and CDR2 sequences are GTSNPN and SVGIG (reference sequence). This sample was included in a study of radiotherapy plus CTLA-4 blockade in lung cancer. Across the whole study: In less than 20% of patients, objective responses were seen; 31% had disease control. Study-wide results and caveats: Early shifts in blood T cell clones, with interferon-beta, reportedly predicted response best. In blood, tumor-derived TCR clones expanded after radiotherapy plus ipilimumab.

This chain links TRBV30 with TRBJ2-3, with D perhaps TRBD2 (6 bases). This sequence was found in a human donor with non-small cell lung cancer that progressed on radiotherapy plus ipilimumab. The source was peripheral blood, collected from a patient treated with radiotherapy plus ipilimumab. The CDR3 loop reads CAWSRGSPTDTQYF. CDR3 bases: TGTGCCTGGAGTCGGGGGAGTCCCACAGATACGCAGTATTTT.